The 10 T cell receptor beta chains below come from one sample, sequenced in a study of T cell repertoires in cytomegalovirus infection. A single record per CDR3 protein comes from TCRdb applying MiXCR to the reads. The sample records nearly 70,000 distinct CDR3 sequences, about 22% being singletons. For these TCRs, the target antigens are not known. The sequenced sample was PBMCs, sequenced either directly or after in vitro stimulation (not recorded which). These receptors all stem from a human donor in good health (CMV status not recorded). Some clones in this sample may be carry-over from other donors' samples.

V gene TRBV7-7 combines with J gene TRBJ1-4; TRBD1 might be the D (5 bases). Per germline, CDR1 SSHAT and CDR2 FNYEAQ (reference sequence). Deletions cut 7 bases from V and 8 bases from J, with 14 bases between. The CDR3 runs 13 residues. The CDR3 protein is CASTRQLGEKLFF. The CDR3 DNA sequence: TGTGCCAGCACCAGACAGTTAGGAGAAAAACTGTTTTTT. The full variable domain, its missing parts supplied by reference TRBV7-7 and TRBJ1-4, is GAGVSQSPRYKVTKRGQDVTLRCDPISSHATLYWYQQALGQGPEFLTYFNYEAQPDKSGLPSDRFSAERPEGSISTLTIQRTEQRDSAMYRCASTRQLGEKLFFGSGTQLSVL.

The V gene is TRBV7-2, the J gene TRBJ1-4; a weak D match, TRBD1 (6 bases). The CDR3 length is 15 residues. V lost 5 bases and J 3 bases, leaving 13 bases between the germline ends. CDR1 is SGHTA, CDR2 FQGNSA, per germline. CDR3 DNA sequence: TGTGCCAGCAGCGACGGACAGACCCCTAATGAAAAACTGTTTTTT. This encodes CASSDGQTPNEKLFF.

This clonotype was seen ten or more times. The gene calls are TRBV7-2 and TRBJ2-7, with TRBD2 as a possible D gene (5 bases). CDR3 size: 14 residues. Trimming took 1 base from V and 6 from J, leaving 13 bases between them. The germline CDR1 and CDR2 sequences are SGHTA and FQGNSA. The CDR3 DNA sequence: TGTGCCAGCAGCTTAGGGGCTTACGAGGGCGAGCAGTACGTC. This codes for CASSLGAYEGEQYV.

The chain couples TRBV27 to TRBJ1-2; 8 bases match TRBD1. This CDR3 region has 16 residues. Trimming took 5 bases from V and 0 from J; bases not matched to a gene: 8. Germline-derived CDR1 and CDR2 are MNHEY and SMNVEV (reference sequence). The CDR3 nucleotides are TGTGCCAGCAGTGTTCTCGGACAGGGATCTAACTATGGCTACACCTTC. This encodes CASSVLGQGSNYGYTF.

This rearrangement joins TRBV14 to TRBJ2-1, with TRBD2 as a possible D gene (6 bases). Trimming pared 4 bases from V and 9 bases from J, leaving 13 bases between. CDR3 length: 13 residues. Germline-derived CDR1 and CDR2 are SGHDN and FVKESK. The CDR3 bases are TGTGCCAGCAGCCGGGACTCTCTGGGTGAGCAGTTCTTC. Amino acid sequence: CASSRDSLGEQFF.

The V gene is TRBV20-1, the J gene TRBJ1-1, with D perhaps matching TRBD1 (5 bases). The CDR3 sequence is 13 residues long. Germline CDR1 is DFQATT and CDR2 is SNEGSKA (reference sequence). Trimming cost V 5 bases and J 1 base, with 11 bases left between them. For the CDR3, the DNA is TGCAGTGCTTCGGGACCCAGGAACACTGAAGCTTTCTTT. As protein: CSASGPRNTEAFF.

The chain recombines TRBV12-3 or TRBV12-4 with TRBJ1-1, with a possible D match to TRBD1 (6 bases). Trimming cost V 5 bases and J 3 bases, with 16 bases left between them. The CDR3 spans 15 residues. The chain's CDR3 is CASSVGGGIHTEAFF. The CDR3 DNA is TGTGCCAGCAGTGTAGGGGGGGGGATTCACACTGAAGCTTTCTTT.

The CDR3 sequence: CASSSPGAVKNIQYF. CDR3 sequence (DNA): TGTGCCAGTAGTTCTCCGGGAGCGGTCAAAAACATTCAGTACTTC. This rearrangement joins TRBV19 to TRBJ2-4; weak D call: TRBD2 (6 bases). Germline V gene data show CDR1 as LNHDA and CDR2 as SQIVND (reference sequence). The germline V and J ends were trimmed by 5 bases and 3 bases, with 14 bases remaining between them. CDR3 length: 15 amino acids.

V is TRBV19 and J is TRBJ1-6; perhaps TRBD1 as D (6 bases). The CDR3 totals 15 residues. Germline loops: CDR1 LNHDA, CDR2 SQIVND (reference sequence). V gave up 4 bases and J gave up 3 bases, with 10 bases separating them. CDR3 nucleotide sequence: TGTGCCAGTAGTACTCTGGACAGCTATAATTCACCCCTCCACTTT. Amino acids: CASSTLDSYNSPLHF.

The chain is built from TRBV20-1 and TRBJ1-5, with TRBD1 matching over 10 bases. CDR1 and CDR2 from the germline V gene are DFQATT and SNEGSKA (reference sequence). The junction had 8 bases not matched to a gene; V was cut back by 3 bases and J by 9 bases. The CDR3 has 14 residues. CDR3 nucleotide sequence: TGCAGTGCTAGCCCACCCCGGGACAGGGGGCCCCAGCATTTT. Its protein product is CSASPPRDRGPQHF.